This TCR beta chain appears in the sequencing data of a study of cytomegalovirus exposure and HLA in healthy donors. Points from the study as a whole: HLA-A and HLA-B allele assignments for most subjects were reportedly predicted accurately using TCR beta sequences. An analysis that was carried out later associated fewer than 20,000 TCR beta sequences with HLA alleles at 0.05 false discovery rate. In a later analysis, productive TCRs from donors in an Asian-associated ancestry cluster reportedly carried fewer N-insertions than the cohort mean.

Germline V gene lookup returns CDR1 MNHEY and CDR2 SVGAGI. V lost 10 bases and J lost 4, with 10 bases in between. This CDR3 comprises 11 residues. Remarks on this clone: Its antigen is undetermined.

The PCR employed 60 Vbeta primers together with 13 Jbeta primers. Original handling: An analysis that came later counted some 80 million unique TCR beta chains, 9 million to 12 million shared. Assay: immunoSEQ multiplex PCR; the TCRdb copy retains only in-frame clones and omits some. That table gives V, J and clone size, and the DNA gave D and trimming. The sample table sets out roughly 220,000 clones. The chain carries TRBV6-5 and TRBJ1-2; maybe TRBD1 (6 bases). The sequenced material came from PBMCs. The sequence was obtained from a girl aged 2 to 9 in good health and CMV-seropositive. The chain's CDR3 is CAIGGLYGYTF. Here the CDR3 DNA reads TGTGCCATCGGGGGGCTCTATGGCTACACCTTC.